The 8 T cell receptor beta chains below come from one sample, sequenced in a study of CXCR3-negative and CXCR3-positive naive CD8 T cells. UMI-labeled TRB cDNA libraries were prepared by 5' RACE. TCRdb reprocessed the 5' RACE reads, keeping one entry per CDR3 protein, no DNA. The sample table includes 20,000 to 25,000 distinct CDR3 sequences. Sequencing was carried out using memory CD8+ T cells from blood. These receptor sequences come from a human donor in good health. Some clones in this sample may be carry-over from other donors' samples.

V gene TRBV6-1 combines with J gene TRBJ2-2; the TCRdb call, TRBD1, lacks DNA for checking. Per germline, CDR1 MNHNS and CDR2 SASEGT. This CDR3 contains 13 residues. CDR3 in amino acids: CASGQGETGELFF.

The rearrangement uses TRBV24-1 and TRBJ2-1; the D call from TCRdb, TRBD1, cannot be confirmed without DNA. This CDR3 region has 16 residues. The germline V gene has CDR1 KGHDR and CDR2 SFDVKD. CDR3 residues: CATSETDRVTYNEQFF.

The chain uses TRBV7-9 and TRBJ1-1; the TRBD1 assignment by TCRdb is unverifiable without DNA. CDR3 length: 16 residues. The V gene's germline CDR1 is SEHNR and CDR2 FQNEAQ (reference sequence). CDR3 sequence reads: CASSLFGTDDNTEAFF.

The chain combines TRBV7-3 with TRBJ1-1; TCRdb indicates TRBD1, and absent DNA this call remains unverified. This CDR3 has 17 residues. Germline V CDR1 and CDR2: SGHTA, FQGTGA. CDR3 amino acids: CASSLNPLGTGAIEAFF.

The chain employs TRBV7-2 and TRBJ2-4; TCRdb's D gene call, TRBD1, goes unchecked for lack of DNA. The CDR3 contains 13 residues. Germline assignment: CDR1 SGHTA and CDR2 FQGNSA. CDR3: CASSTGQENIQYF.

The chain carries TRBV20-1 and TRBJ2-5; TCRdb calls TRBD1, which cannot be checked without DNA. CDR1 is DFQATT and CDR2 is SNEGSKA in the germline V gene (reference sequence). The CDR3 is 14 residues long. The CDR3 protein is CSARVVGRGETQYF.

The rearrangement links TRBV4-1 to TRBJ2-1; the D gene TCRdb calls, TRBD1, cannot be checked with no DNA. Per germline, CDR1 MGHRA and CDR2 YSYEKL. The CDR3 extends over 16 amino acids. CDR3: CASSPAGTGIGNEQSF.

The chain links TRBV23-1 to TRBJ2-7; TCRdb's assignment of TRBD1 cannot be checked, as there is no DNA. TRBV23-1 qualifies as an ORF whose function is uncertain. The CDR3 is 19 amino acids. This CDR3 reads CASSPGRTGDSPHSYEQYF.